Included here is one T cell receptor beta chain sequence, with context. V lost 2 bases and J 4 bases, leaving 15 bases between the germline ends. The CDR3 length is 16 residues. Germline CDR1 SGHTA, CDR2 FQGTGA. This entry comes from a study of blood T cell repertoires in COVID-19. The table came from immunoSEQ multiplex PCR; TCRdb's copy has only in-frame clones and leaves some out. Altogether about 53,000 clones are present, approximately 80% being singletons, with the ten largest covering 15%. The V gene is TRBV7-3, the J gene TRBJ1-3; the D gene is possibly TRBD1 (5 bases). This receptor was taken from a human donor with active or convalescent COVID-19. The donor label of this sample is uncertain. Sequencing was carried out using peripheral blood. The CDR3 DNA sequence: TGTGCCAGCAGCTTAGATGGGCAGGGAGGCGGAAACACCATATATTTT. Translated: CASSLDGQGGGNTIYF.